The text below deals with one T cell receptor (beta chain). Assay: immunoSEQ multiplex PCR; the TCRdb copy retains only in-frame clones and omits some. The sample contains 85,000 to 130,000 clones, roughly 82% of which appear only once. The data are from a study of blood T cell repertoires in COVID-19. The CDR3 runs 17 residues. CDR1 is KGHSH and CDR2 is LQKENI in the germline V gene. V shed 1 base, J shed 5 bases, and the junction held 10 bases outside the gene matches. The V and J genes are TRBV18 and TRBJ1-5; 8 nucleotides align to TRBD1. This receptor was taken from a man aged 55 to 70 with acute or convalescent COVID-19. Material: peripheral blood. The CDR3 here is CASSPLGGTGSDQPQHF. In DNA form, the CDR3 reads TGTGCCAGCTCACCACTCGGGGGGACAGGATCGGATCAGCCCCAGCATTTT.